The entry that follows covers one TCR beta chain sequence. This CDR3 is built from 13 residues. V gave up 4 bases and J gave up 4 bases, with 11 bases separating them. CDR1 and CDR2 (germline): SGDLS, YYNGEE. The sample originates from a study of cytomegalovirus exposure and HLA in healthy donors. Here immunoSEQ multiplex PCR was the method, and the copy in TCRdb shows in-frame clones only, minus some. The sample comprises 150,000 to 200,000 clones, around four fifths of which are singletons, and roughly 6.5% rests with the top ten. The chain has TRBV9 and TRBJ1-1; unclear D gene. The receptor was derived from a young man in good health and CMV-seropositive. Material: PBMCs. This chain's CDR3 is CASSPRGITEAFF. The CDR3 nucleotides are TGTGCCAGCAGCCCCCGAGGGATCACTGAAGCTTTCTTT. Combining the CDR3 with reference TRBV9 and TRBJ1-1 gives the whole variable domain DSGVTQTPKHLITATGQRVTLRCSPRSGDLSVYWYQQSLDQGLQFLIQYYNGEERAKGNILERFSAQQFPDLHSELNLSSLELGDSALYFCASSPRGITEAFFGQGTRLTVV.